This T cell receptor (beta chain) was found in a study of cytomegalovirus exposure and HLA in healthy donors. The study, taken as a whole, reports: A missense variant in DCLRE1C was later tied to TCR beta V- and J-gene trimming.

As to this clone: Its antigen remains unknown.

CDR1 is SGHRS and CDR2 is YFSETQ in the germline V gene. The CDR3 is 13 residues long. Trimming stripped 7 bases from V and 0 bases from J, with 8 bases between. The PCR had 60 Vbeta and 13 Jbeta primers. The protocol was immunoSEQ multiplex PCR, while the TCRdb copy is restricted to in-frame clones and leaves out a portion. The profile shows 70,000 to 85,000 clones, around 60% of them singletons. The TCR originated in a male donor in good health and CMV-seropositive. The sequencing input was PBMCs. The rearrangement links TRBV5-1 to TRBJ1-3; D call uncertain. In nucleotides, the CDR3 is TGCGCCAGCCGTGAGGACTCTGGAAACACCATATATTTT. Protein: CASREDSGNTIYF. Full variable domain (missing parts from reference TRBV5-1 and TRBJ1-3): KAGVTQTPRYLIKTRGQQVTLSCSPISGHRSVSWYQQTPGQGLQFLFEYFSETQRNKGNFPGRFSGRQFSNSRSEMNVSTLELGDSALYLCASREDSGNTIYFGEGSWLTVV.